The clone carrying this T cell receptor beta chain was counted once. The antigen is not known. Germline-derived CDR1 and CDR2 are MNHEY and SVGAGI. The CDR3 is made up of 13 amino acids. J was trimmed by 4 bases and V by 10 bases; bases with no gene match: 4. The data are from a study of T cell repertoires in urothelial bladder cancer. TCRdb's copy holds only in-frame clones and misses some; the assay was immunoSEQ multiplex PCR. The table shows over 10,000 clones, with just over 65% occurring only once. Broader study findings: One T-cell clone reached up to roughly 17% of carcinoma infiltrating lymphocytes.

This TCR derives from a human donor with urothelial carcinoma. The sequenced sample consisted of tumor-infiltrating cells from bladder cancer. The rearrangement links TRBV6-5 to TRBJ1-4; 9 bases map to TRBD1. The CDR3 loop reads CATRTGVNEKLFF. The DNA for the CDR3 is TGTGCCACCAGGACAGGGGTTAATGAAAAACTGTTTTTT.